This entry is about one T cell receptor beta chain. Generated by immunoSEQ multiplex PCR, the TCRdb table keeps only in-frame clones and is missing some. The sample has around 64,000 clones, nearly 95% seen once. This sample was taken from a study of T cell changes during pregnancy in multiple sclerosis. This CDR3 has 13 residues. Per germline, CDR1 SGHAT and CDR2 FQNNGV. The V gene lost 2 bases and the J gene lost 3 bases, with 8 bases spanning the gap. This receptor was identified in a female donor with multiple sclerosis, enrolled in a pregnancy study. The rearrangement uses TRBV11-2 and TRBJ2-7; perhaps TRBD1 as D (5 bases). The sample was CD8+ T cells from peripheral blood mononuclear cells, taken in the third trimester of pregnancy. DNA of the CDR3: TGTGCCAGCAGCTTAACAGGCTACTACGAGCAGTACTTC. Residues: CASSLTGYYEQYF.